The source of this T cell receptor beta chain is a study of glioma-infiltrating T cells after dendritic cell vaccination. Study-level background: Patients had newly diagnosed or recurrent glioblastoma and received dendritic cell vaccines. Study-level results: Higher TCR clonality did not directly relate to longer survival.

A remark on this clone: Its antigen remains unidentified. Other DNA sequences in the same sample also yield this CDR3.

Trimming left V 0 bases short and J 2 bases short, with 9 bases between. This CDR3 is built from 15 residues. The V gene's germline CDR1 is SGHTS and CDR2 YDEGEE. Assay used: immunoSEQ multiplex PCR; TCRdb lists only in-frame clones, some missing. In the table there are 30,000 to 40,000 clones, roughly four fifths of which are singletons. This chain links TRBV5-8 with TRBJ2-1; tentative D call: TRBD1 (6 bases). This TCR derives from a human donor with glioblastoma. The sample was blood, taken before dendritic cell vaccination. Here the CDR3 reads CASSLGQGTYNEQFF. The DNA for the CDR3 is TGTGCCAGCAGCTTGGGTCAGGGGACCTACAATGAGCAGTTCTTC.